Reported below is one TCR beta chain. The sample belongs to a study of CD8+ T cells in alopecia areata. Treatment reported: oral pan-JAK inhibitor, 5-10 mg twice daily. Extracted RNA was reverse transcribed into cDNA, the sequencing template. Data came from immunoSEQ multiplex PCR; TCRdb stores just in-frame clones and leaves some out. The sample lists 150,000 to 200,000 clones; under 80% were seen once. V shed 1 base and J 4 bases; nucleotides not matched to a gene: 2. From germline, CDR1 is MGHDK and CDR2 SYGVNS. CDR3 size: 15 residues. This chain connects TRBV25-1 to TRBJ1-5, with 9 bases identical to TRBD1. The sequence was collected from a human donor with alopecia areata. The sample here was CD4+ T cells sorted from blood, taken between weeks 47 and 50, from a patient treated with tofacitinib. DNA for the CDR3: TGTGCCAGCAGTGAATCTGGGACAGGGAATCAGCCCCAGCATTTT. Protein: CASSESGTGNQPQHF.